These 10 T cell receptor beta chains originate from one sample sequenced in a study of blood T cell repertoires in COVID-19. Sequenced by immunoSEQ multiplex PCR; TCRdb stores in-frame clones only, minus some. The repertoire holds some 70,000 clones, around four fifths seen once, with around 5% in the top ten. Sequencing was done on a sample of peripheral blood. These receptors came from a man aged 50-59 years with active COVID-19.

The J gene is TRBJ1-5, the V gene TRBV6-5; 9 bases are shared with TRBD1. The CDR3 contains 14 residues. Germline values: CDR1 MNHEY, CDR2 SVGAGI. V shed 8 bases, J shed 6 bases, and the junction held 8 bases outside the gene matches. In DNA, the CDR3 is TGTGCCAGCTCGACGACAGGGGGGCGTCAGCCCCAGCATTTT. Amino acid sequence: CASSTTGGRQPQHF.

The chain recombines TRBV7-2 with TRBJ2-2; perhaps TRBD2 as D (6 bases). From germline, CDR1 is SGHTA and CDR2 FQGNSA. This CDR3 spans 15 amino acids. The ends were cut back, 5 bases at V and 5 bases at J, with 15 bases in the middle. Here the CDR3 reads CASSTGLPRTGELFF. CDR3 coding DNA: TGTGCCAGCAGCACGGGACTCCCGCGGACCGGGGAGCTGTTTTTT.

The chain links TRBV28 to TRBJ1-2; possibly TRBD1 for D (6 bases). V lost 6 bases and J lost 6, with 14 bases in between. Germline V CDR1 and CDR2: MDHEN, SYDVKM. The CDR3 has 13 residues. Written as DNA, the CDR3 is TGTGCCAGCAGCCGAGGACAGACTAATGGCTACACCTTC. The encoded protein is CASSRGQTNGYTF.

The chain links TRBV7-2 to TRBJ2-1; TRBD1 is a possible D gene (5 bases). This CDR3 contains 13 residues. The V end lost 3 bases, the J end lost 8 bases, and 11 bases lay between the germline ends. Germline CDR1 SGHTA, CDR2 FQGNSA. The CDR3 bases are TGTGCCAGCAGCTTGGCCCAGGGTCATGAGCAGTTCTTC. Translated: CASSLAQGHEQFF.

The rearrangement links TRBV5-5 to TRBJ1-2; no clear D gene. The CDR3 runs to 15 residues. Germline V gene sequence: CDR1 SGHKS, CDR2 YYEKEE (reference sequence). With 0 bases removed from V and 1 base from J, the gap between germline ends came to 10 bases. CDR3 region: CASSLARGFNYGYTF. CDR3 nucleotides: TGTGCCAGCAGCTTGGCCCGCGGCTTTAACTATGGCTACACCTTC.

This chain uses TRBV6-6 with TRBJ1-2, with 9 bases aligning to TRBD1. The germline V gene encodes CDR1 MNHNY and CDR2 SVGAGI (reference sequence). This CDR3 has 16 residues. V was clipped by 7 bases and J by 4 bases; unmatched bases: 13. CDR3 DNA sequence: TGTGCCAGCACCTCGGGACAGGGAACTAGGGGCTATGGCTACACCTTC. Translated: CASTSGQGTRGYGYTF.

The DNA for the CDR3 is TGTGCCAGTAGTACGCTCCCGGGACAGGGTAAATACGAGCAGTACTTC. Protein product: CASSTLPGQGKYEQYF. V is TRBV19 and J is TRBJ2-7, with 9 bases identical to TRBD1. Germline assignment: CDR1 LNHDA and CDR2 SQIVND (reference sequence). The V segment lost 4 bases and the J segment 4 bases; nucleotides outside the gene matches: 11. This CDR3 contains 16 residues. Complete variable domain (other parts from reference TRBV19 and TRBJ2-7): DGGITQSPKYLFRKEGQNVTLSCEQNLNHDAMYWYRQDPGQGLRLIYYSQIVNDFQKGDIAEGYSVSREKKESFPLTVTSAQKNPTAFYLCASSTLPGQGKYEQYFGPGTRLTVT.

The genes are TRBV2 and TRBJ2-7, with D perhaps matching TRBD2 (5 bases). The CDR3 runs to 12 residues. The germline V and J ends were trimmed by 5 bases and 7 bases, with 12 bases remaining between them. In germline, CDR1 is SNHLY, CDR2 FYNNEI. The CDR3 spells CASSLQRREQYF. The CDR3 nucleotides are TGTGCCAGCAGTTTACAGCGGAGAGAGCAGTACTTC.

The V gene is TRBV2, the J gene TRBJ2-5, with TRBD2 as a possible D gene (6 bases). Per the germline V gene, CDR1 is SNHLY and CDR2 is FYNNEI. Trimming took 7 bases from V and 7 from J, leaving 16 bases between them. The CDR3 extends over 13 amino acids. The DNA for the CDR3 is TGTGCCAGCAAGAAAGACTCGCGGGGGACCCAGTACTTC. Amino acids: CASKKDSRGTQYF.

V and J are TRBV5-1 and TRBJ2-7; maybe TRBD1 (6 bases). This CDR3 spans 16 amino acids. In germline, CDR1 is SGHRS, CDR2 YFSETQ. Trimming pared 1 base from V and 3 bases from J, leaving 17 bases between. CDR3 amino acids: CASSLTRGQKFYEQYF. CDR3 DNA: TGCGCCAGCAGCTTGACGAGGGGACAAAAATTCTACGAGCAGTACTTC.